This TCR beta chain was profiled in a study of long-term antiretroviral therapy in people with HIV. Notes on this clone: The antigen remains undetermined.

Running of the v3.0 immunoSEQ assay took place at survey level. This table comes from immunoSEQ multiplex PCR, and its TCRdb copy is limited to in-frame clones, with some not included. The table has about 33,000 clones, 70% to 80% seen once. Overall study findings and caveats: Every time point showed a repertoire led by clones expanded before ART.

In germline, CDR1 is MNHEY, CDR2 SVGAGI. The CDR3 loop spans 15 amino acids. Germline trimming cut 0 bases from V and 5 bases from J; bases unmatched to any gene: 4. The chain has TRBV6-5 and TRBJ2-1, with 7 bases that match TRBD1. The starting material was unsorted PBMCs, obtained 2 years after starting antiretroviral therapy. The sequence derives from a woman between 45 and 65 years old with HIV. The CDR3 region is CASSYSRTGDNEQFF. CDR3 DNA: TGTGCCAGCAGTTACTCGAGGACAGGAGACAATGAGCAGTTCTTC.